Listed here is a single TCR beta chain. The antigen is not known. One end of the junction varies from germline; a read error may be responsible. During its preparation, the TCRbeta library received unique molecular identifiers. TCRdb reanalysed the PCR reads using MiXCR and keeps one entry per CDR3 protein. The data contain approximately 290,000 distinct CDR3 sequences, 11% of them seen just once; the ten biggest clones take up about a quarter. CDR1 MNHEY and CDR2 SVGEGT come from the germline V gene. The CDR3 covers 12 residues. The sample is drawn from a study of T-cell reconstitution after alpha-beta-depleted transplantation in children. Study-level findings and limits: T-cell numbers and diversity one year post-transplant derived largely from freshly generated T cells. Some patients owed their high day-60 TCRbeta diversity to surviving recipient T cells and thymic progenitors. Several hundred graft clones that had expanded were reportedly the source of alpha-beta T cells about two months after transplant.

The source was peripheral blood, collected 180 days after TCRalphabeta/CD19-depleted stem cell transplant. This chain uses TRBV6-2 or TRBV6-3 with TRBJ1-5; D gene uncertain. The sequence derives from a male patient aged 2 to 10 who had a stem cell transplant for chronic granulomatous disease, so the T cells may come from the graft donor. The CDR3 protein is CASSPRNQPQRF. In DNA, the CDR3 is TGTGCCAGCAGTCCTCGCAATCAGCCCCAGCGTTTT.